This T cell receptor beta chain came from a study of CXCR3-negative and CXCR3-positive naive CD8 T cells. The overall study: With about 1.5 +/- 0.3 million reads per library, the TRB reads numbered some 130 million in total.

Study-wide points: Whereas memory cells differed, naive CXCR3-negative and CXCR3-positive cells shared similar TRBV-TRBJ usage. Each naive subset displayed comparably high diversity, whereas memory CD8+ cells displayed much lower diversity. CXCR3-expressing naive cells carried TRB CDR3s more hydrophobic than those of CXCR3-negative naive cells.

UMI-labeled TRB cDNA libraries were prepared by 5' RACE. TCRdb reanalyzed the 5' RACE reads and collapses them to one entry per CDR3 protein, without DNA. The table lists under 85,000 distinct CDR3 sequences. Turning to this clonotype: What it recognizes is unknown.

Naive cells were sorted as CD45RO-, CCR7+, CD27+ and CD95-. The sequencing input was naive CXCR3+ CD8+ T cells from blood. Subset indicated: CD45RO-CCR7+CD27+CD95- naive CD8+ T cells expressing CXCR3 (TNR3+). The receptor was isolated from a human donor in good health. Some clones in this sample may be carry-over from other donors' samples.

The CDR3 spells CASTPWGRRLAGSTDTQYF. The chain joins TRBV21-1 to TRBJ2-3; TCRdb's D call of TRBD2 is untestable without DNA. TRBV21-1 is marked as a pseudogene. The CDR3 sequence is 19 residues long.